These T cell receptor beta chains were read from a single sample in a study of T-cell reconstitution after alpha-beta-depleted transplantation in children. MiXCR, applied by TCRdb to the PCR reads, yields one record per CDR3 protein. This sample has under 20,000 distinct CDR3 sequences, with roughly 13% found just once. The sequencing here drew on PBMCs, mostly from graft donor cells, taken 60 days after TCRalphabeta/CD19-depleted stem cell transplant. Receptors were obtained from a female patient between 2 and 15 years old who had a stem cell transplant for congenital amegakaryocytic thrombocytopenia, so the T cells may come from the graft donor. Both conserved end residues are part of each CDR3. D genes are given only for firm matches. Size is omitted from some rows. Given values are once, few, many or a class for expanded clones.

clone_size d_call cdr3_length j_call v_call cdr3_aa cdr3_nt
many - 14 TRBJ2-6 TRBV12-3/TRBV12-4 CASSLVSGANVLTF TGTGCCAGCAGTTTAGTTTCTGGGGCCAACGTCCTGACTTTC
many TRBD1 16 TRBJ2-7 TRBV12-3/TRBV12-4 CASSFGSGQGFHEQYF TGTGCCAGCAGTTTTGGATCCGGACAGGGGTTCCACGAGCAGTACTTC
many - 14 TRBJ2-2 TRBV18 CASSPRGYTGELFF TGTGCCAGCTCACCACGAGGTTACACCGGGGAGCTGTTTTTT
- - 16 TRBJ2-5 TRBV18 CASSPPTGGAWETQYF TGTGCCAGCTCACCACCGACGGGGGGCGCATGGGAGACCCAGTACTTC
many TRBD2 15 TRBJ2-1 TRBV28 CASSSGLADYNEQFF TGTGCCAGCAGCTCCGGCCTAGCGGACTACAATGAGCAGTTCTTC
medium-sized TRBD2 15 TRBJ2-1 TRBV20-1 CSASGSGRLYNEQFF TGCAGTGCTAGTGGTAGCGGGAGACTCTACAATGAGCAGTTCTTC
many TRBD2 19 TRBJ2-3 TRBV12-3/TRBV12-4 CASSDYGASGTLGADTQYF TGTGCCAGCAGCGACTACGGGGCTAGCGGGACCCTGGGGGCAGATACGCAGTATTTT
many TRBD1 15 TRBJ1-1 TRBV2 CASGTGRFMNTEAFF TGTGCCAGTGGGACAGGCCGATTTATGAACACTGAAGCTTTCTTT
many - 14 TRBJ2-2 TRBV7-8 CASRMGVDTGELFF TGTGCCAGCAGGATGGGAGTCGACACCGGGGAGCTGTTTTTT
medium-sized - 12 TRBJ2-5 TRBV5-1 CASSLGQETQYF TGCGCCAGCAGCTTGGGCCAAGAGACCCAGTACTTC
large - 12 TRBJ1-2 TRBV4-3 CASSDREWPATF TGCGCCAGCAGCGATCGCGAATGGCCCGCGACCTTC
many TRBD2 13 TRBJ2-3 TRBV12-3/TRBV12-4 CASSTAGLEVQYF TGTGCCAGCAGTACCGCCGGACTAGAGGTGCAGTATTTT
many TRBD2 17 TRBJ2-2 TRBV7-3 CASSRSSGFPNTGELFF TGTGCCAGCAGTCGCTCTAGCGGGTTTCCGAACACCGGGGAGCTGTTTTTT
many - 16 TRBJ2-7 TRBV20-1 CSARGYRGKSPYEQYF TGCAGTGCTAGAGGGTATCGCGGGAAGAGCCCCTACGAGCAGTACTTC